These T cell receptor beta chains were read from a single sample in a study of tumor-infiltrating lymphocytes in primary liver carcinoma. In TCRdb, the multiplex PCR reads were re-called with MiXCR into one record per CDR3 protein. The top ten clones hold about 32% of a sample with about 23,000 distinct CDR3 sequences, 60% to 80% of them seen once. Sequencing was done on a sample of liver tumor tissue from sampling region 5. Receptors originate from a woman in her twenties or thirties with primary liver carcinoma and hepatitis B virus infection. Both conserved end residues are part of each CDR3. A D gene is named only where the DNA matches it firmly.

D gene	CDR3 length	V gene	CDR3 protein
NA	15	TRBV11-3	CASSLGQVDTGKLFF
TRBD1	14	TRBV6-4	CASSDGTGESPLHF
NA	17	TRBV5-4	CASSVDGHPLPTDTQYF
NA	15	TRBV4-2	CASSQDRQDTGELFF
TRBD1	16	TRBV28	CASSTIALDRENETFF
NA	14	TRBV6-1	CVSRDQGSCEKLFF
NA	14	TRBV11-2	CVSSLAGSLNEQFF
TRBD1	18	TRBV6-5	CVSKTYRGRVFGANILTF
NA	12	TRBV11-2	CASSLEERAQYF
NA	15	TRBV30	CAWEVLSAALGTQYF
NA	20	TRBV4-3	CASIQGEGRGRIATNYGYTF
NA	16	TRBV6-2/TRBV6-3	CVSSYSYGQTTEDFVF
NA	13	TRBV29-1	CSDPGVGENEQFF
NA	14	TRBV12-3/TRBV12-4	CASNADRRNQPQHF
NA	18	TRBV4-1	CASSQEWVPQNSCNEQFF
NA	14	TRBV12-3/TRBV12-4	CASSLRHGSRKQYF
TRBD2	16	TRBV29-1	CSASRASGSRSDTRYF
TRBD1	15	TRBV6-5	CACSPRTGFTGEMFF
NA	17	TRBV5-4	CASSVDGHPSPTDTQYF
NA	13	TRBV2	CASRPLGDENLFF
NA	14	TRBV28	CAGSLMEGSAEQYF
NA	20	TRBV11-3	CASSHFGGGGSHSGANVLTF
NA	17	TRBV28	CACTYYGRGLSYNEQFF
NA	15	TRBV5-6	CDSRLSPRVTGELFF
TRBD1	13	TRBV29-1	CSVSDRGNQPQHF
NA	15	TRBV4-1	CAISQDSLSRDEQFF
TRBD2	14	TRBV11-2	CTSSPPGLYYEQYF
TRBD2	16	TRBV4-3	CASCQGFAGARHTQYF
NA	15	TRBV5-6	CASSLAPRAAGELFF
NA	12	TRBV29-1	CNGRPDQETQYF
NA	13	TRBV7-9	CASSFTSIYGYTF
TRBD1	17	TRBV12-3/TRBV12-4	CASSQLPQGKGAAEAFF